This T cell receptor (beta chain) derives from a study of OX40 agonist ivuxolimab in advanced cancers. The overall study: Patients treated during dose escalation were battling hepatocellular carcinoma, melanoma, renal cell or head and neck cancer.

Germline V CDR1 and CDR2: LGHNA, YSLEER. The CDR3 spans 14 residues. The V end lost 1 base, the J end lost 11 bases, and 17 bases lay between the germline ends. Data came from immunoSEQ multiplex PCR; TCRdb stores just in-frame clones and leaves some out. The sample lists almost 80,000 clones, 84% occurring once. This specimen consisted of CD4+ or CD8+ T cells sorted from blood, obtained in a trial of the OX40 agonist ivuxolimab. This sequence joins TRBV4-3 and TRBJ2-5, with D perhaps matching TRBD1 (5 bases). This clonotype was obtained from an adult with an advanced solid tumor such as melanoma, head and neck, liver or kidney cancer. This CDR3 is CASSQGLGRTEQYF. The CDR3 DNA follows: TGCGCCAGCAGCCAAGGTCTGGGGCGGACGGAGCAGTACTTC.